The rows below give T cell receptor beta chains drawn from one sample of a study of shared clonotypes between healthy human individuals. Repertoires were generated with immunoSEQ multiplex PCR, while TCRdb's copy carries only in-frame clones and drops some. The sample includes approximately 530,000 clones, approximately 95% of them seen just once. Source material: naive CD4+ T cells sorted from blood. Source of these receptors: a woman aged 25-40 years in good health. Both conserved end residues are part of each CDR3. Fields, in order: J gene, D gene, clone size, V gene, CDR3 protein, CDR3 DNA. A D gene is named only where the DNA matches it firmly. Some rows mark clone size as missing; the rest say once, few, many or name a class of expanded clone.

TRBJ2-7 | TRBD2 | . | TRBV19 | CASSTLTSGRNYEQYF | TGTGCCAGTAGTACACTAACTAGCGGGAGAAACTACGAGCAGTACTTC
TRBJ1-1 | TRBD1 | . | TRBV5-1 | CASSRGTENTEAFF | TGCGCCAGCAGTCGTGGGACAGAGAACACTGAAGCTTTCTTT
TRBJ2-7 | . | . | TRBV15 | CATSRDQASSYEQYF | TGTGCCACCAGCAGAGATCAGGCATCAAGCTACGAGCAGTACTTC
TRBJ2-7 | TRBD2 | . | TRBV4-2 | CASSQDSLAGVGEQYF | TGTGCCAGCAGCCAAGATTCCCTAGCGGGAGTAGGTGAGCAGTACTTC
TRBJ1-2 | . | . | TRBV10-3 | CAISEGGNLGYGYTF | TGTGCCATCAGTGAGGGAGGAAACCTCGGATATGGCTACACCTTC
TRBJ2-7 | TRBD1 | . | TRBV6-6 | CASSYQLGQGFYEQYF | TGTGCCAGCAGTTACCAATTAGGACAGGGTTTTTACGAGCAGTACTTC
TRBJ2-3 | TRBD1 | . | TRBV19 | CATRDRGVGDTQYF | TGTGCTACCCGGGACAGGGGTGTTGGAGATACGCAGTATTTT
TRBJ2-6 | . | . | TRBV6-1 | CASSGGSGANVLTF | TGTGCCAGCAGTGGGGGATCTGGGGCCAACGTCCTGACTTTC
TRBJ1-5 | . | . | TRBV4-1 | CASSQQAYSNQPQHF | TGCGCCAGCAGCCAACAGGCCTATAGCAATCAGCCCCAGCATTTT
TRBJ2-5 | . | . | TRBV9 | CASSVEGSRGETQYF | TGTGCCAGCAGCGTAGAGGGATCCCGGGGGGAGACCCAGTACTTC
TRBJ2-7 | TRBD2 | . | TRBV4-1 | CASSQGGRTSDPLKQYF | TGCGCCAGCAGCCAAGGGGGTAGGACTAGCGATCCCTTGAAGCAGTACTTC
TRBJ1-1 | . | . | TRBV11-3 | CASSFNVLTEAFF | TGTGCCAGCAGCTTTAATGTCCTCACTGAAGCTTTCTTT
TRBJ2-7 | . | . | TRBV5-4 | CASSLGVHEQYF | TGTGCCAGCAGCTTGGGGGTCCACGAGCAGTACTTC
TRBJ1-2 | . | . | TRBV29-1 | CSVAPGGYGYTF | TGCAGCGTTGCACCCGGGGGGTATGGCTACACCTTC
TRBJ2-3 | . | . | TRBV10-2 | CASRAAGSTDTQYF | TGCGCCAGCAGAGCGGCGGGAAGCACAGATACGCAGTATTTT
TRBJ1-5 | TRBD1 | . | TRBV27 | CASSLTGEGYQPQHF | TGTGCCAGCAGTTTAACAGGGGAGGGTTATCAGCCCCAGCATTTT
TRBJ1-1 | . | . | TRBV7-2 | CASSLYSPGQGHAFF | TGTGCCAGCAGCTTATATTCTCCCGGGCAGGGGCACGCTTTCTTT
TRBJ1-5 | . | . | TRBV18 | CASSPTDASQPQHF | TGTGCCAGCTCACCGACGGACGCGAGTCAGCCCCAGCATTTT
TRBJ2-7 | TRBD1 | . | TRBV23-1 | CARRDRGPMTSLNEQYF | TGCGCCAGGCGGGACAGGGGGCCTATGACTAGTTTGAACGAGCAGTACTTC
TRBJ1-5 | . | . | TRBV19 | CASSPRKGTEGQPQHF | TGTGCCAGTAGTCCCCGGAAGGGAACAGAGGGTCAGCCCCAGCATTTT
TRBJ1-5 | . | . | TRBV19 | CASSPYSGGPDQPQHF | TGTGCCAGTAGCCCCTATTCGGGCGGCCCTGATCAGCCCCAGCATTTT
TRBJ1-1 | . | . | TRBV5-1 | CASSLGWGSAEAFF | TGCGCCAGCAGCTTGGGATGGGGTTCGGCTGAAGCTTTCTTT
TRBJ2-7 | . | . | TRBV28 | CASSLYRDTSYEQYF | TGTGCCAGCAGTTTATATCGGGACACCTCCTACGAGCAGTACTTC
TRBJ2-1 | . | . | TRBV7-2 | CASSLGRRDYNEQFF | TGTGCCAGCAGCTTAGGTCGCAGGGACTACAATGAGCAGTTCTTC
TRBJ2-3 | TRBD2 | . | TRBV5-1 | CASSLARLAGRGDTQYF | TGCGCCAGCAGCTTGGCCCGACTAGCGGGCAGGGGGGATACGCAGTATTTT
TRBJ2-5 | TRBD2 | . | TRBV18 | CASSPTSGRETQYF | TGTGCCAGCTCACCGACTAGCGGGAGAGAGACCCAGTACTTC
TRBJ2-1 | . | . | TRBV28 | CASALGSRNEQFF | TGTGCCAGTGCCCTCGGTTCGCGGAATGAGCAGTTCTTC
TRBJ2-7 | . | . | TRBV28 | CASSLEGIDEQYF | TGTGCCAGCAGTTTAGAGGGGATCGACGAGCAGTACTTC
TRBJ2-7 | . | . | TRBV6-1 | CASIYRYEQYF | TGTGCCAGCATTTATCGCTACGAGCAGTACTTC
TRBJ1-1 | . | . | TRBV25-1 | CASRDGGTEAFF | TGTGCCAGCAGGGATGGAGGCACTGAAGCTTTCTTT
TRBJ2-1 | . | . | TRBV5-1 | CASSLNGAAYYNEQFF | TGCGCCAGCAGCTTGAATGGGGCGGCGTATTACAATGAGCAGTTCTTC
TRBJ2-7 | . | once | TRBV7-8 | CASRLHSEQYF | TGTGCCAGCAGACTTCATAGCGAGCAGTACTTC
TRBJ1-6 | . | . | TRBV4-1 | CASSQDRGSPLHF | TGCGCCAGCAGCCAAGATCGGGGTTCACCCCTCCACTTT
TRBJ2-3 | . | . | TRBV5-1 | CASSLASSQDTQYF | TGCGCCAGCAGCTTGGCCTCGTCCCAAGATACGCAGTATTTT
TRBJ2-4 | TRBD1 | . | TRBV11-2 | CASRQTGGNRYIQYF | TGTGCCAGCAGGCAGACAGGGGGCAATCGGTACATTCAGTACTTC
TRBJ2-6 | . | . | TRBV29-1 | CSVHEGYNPSGANVLTF | TGCAGCGTACATGAGGGGTATAATCCCTCTGGGGCCAACGTCCTGACTTTC
TRBJ2-1 | TRBD2 | . | TRBV7-8 | CASSLLGLADYNEQFF | TGTGCCAGCAGCTTATTGGGGCTAGCGGACTACAATGAGCAGTTCTTC
TRBJ1-1 | TRBD1 | . | TRBV4-1 | CASSQPDRGRAFF | TGCGCCAGCAGCCAACCCGACAGGGGGAGAGCTTTCTTT
TRBJ2-5 | . | . | TRBV7-7 | CASSSQGWETQYF | TGTGCCAGCAGCTCCCAGGGTTGGGAGACCCAGTACTTC
TRBJ1-4 | . | once | TRBV30 | CAWSVSQGEKLFF | TGTGCCTGGAGTGTAAGTCAGGGGGAAAAACTGTTTTTT
TRBJ1-3 | TRBD1 | . | TRBV6-5 | CASRPAGGLGNTIYF | TGTGCCAGCAGGCCGGCAGGGGGATTGGGAAACACCATATATTTT
TRBJ2-3 | . | . | TRBV28 | CASAGTFTDTQYF | TGTGCCAGCGCCGGGACCTTCACAGATACGCAGTATTTT